A selection of T cell receptor beta chains follows, all from one sample in a study of regulatory T cells in long-lasting Graves disease. TCRdb ran MiXCR on the multiplex PCR reads and lists one entry per CDR3 protein. The sample shows over 500,000 distinct CDR3 sequences, about 16% of them seen only once. These data also featured in a second study, about T cells in Graves' hyperthyroidism and ophthalmopathy.

The sample in question was peripheral blood mononuclear cells (PBMCs), obtained at new diagnosis, from a patient treated with antithyroid drugs. These receptor sequences come from a young man with Graves disease. The CDR3 runs from the conserved cysteine through the conserved F or W. A D gene is named only where the DNA matches it firmly. Size is stated for part of the rows, as once, few or many counts, or as a class when the clone is expanded.

TRBV27	many	TRBJ2-7	.	TGTGCCAGTCACGGGACGGGAAATTACGAGCAGTACTTC	CASHGTGNYEQYF
TRBV28	many	TRBJ1-1	TRBD1	TGTGCCAGCAGTACGACAATACAGGGGATGAACACTGAAGCTTTCTTT	CASSTTIQGMNTEAFF
TRBV2	few	TRBJ1-5	.	TGTGCCAGCAGTGACACGGCTTATAGCAATCAGCCCCAGCATTTT	CASSDTAYSNQPQHF
TRBV20-1	.	TRBJ1-4	TRBD1	TGCAGTGCTAGACAGGGGGCGAGGGAAAAACTGTTTTTT	CSARQGAREKLFF
TRBV30	many	TRBJ1-1	TRBD1	TGTGCCTGGAGTGGCGGGACAGGGCTCGCTGAAGCTTTCTTT	CAWSGGTGLAEAFF
TRBV27	many	TRBJ2-1	.	TGTGCCAGCAGTCCCGGGACGTCCTACAATGAGCAGTTCTTC	CASSPGTSYNEQFF
TRBV13	many	TRBJ2-7	TRBD1	TGTGCCAGCAGCTCCCCGGGACAGGGGGACTACGAGCAGTACTTC	CASSSPGQGDYEQYF
TRBV28	many	TRBJ2-7	TRBD2	TGTGCCAGCAACCTTTATGGCGGGAGGTACGAGCAGTACTTC	CASNLYGGRYEQYF
TRBV11-2	many	TRBJ1-2	TRBD1	TGTGCCAGCAGCTCACGACAGGGTGGGGCCTACACCTTC	CASSSRQGGAYTF
TRBV5-1	many	TRBJ1-1	.	TGCGCCAGCAGCTTTAGTCGGATCCGGACTGAAGCTTTCTTT	CASSFSRIRTEAFF
TRBV4-2	.	TRBJ1-1	.	TGTGCCAGCAGCCCCCACGGGGGGCGTCTAAACACTGAAGCTTTCTTT	CASSPHGGRLNTEAFF
TRBV12-3/TRBV12-4	many	TRBJ1-5	.	TGTGCCAGCAGTTTAAGGTTACAGCCCCAGCATTTT	CASSLRLQPQHF
TRBV29-1	few	TRBJ1-2	.	TGCAGCGTTGAGGAGGGGAGCTATAGCTACACCTTC	CSVEEGSYSYTF
TRBV6-2/TRBV6-3	few	TRBJ2-1	TRBD1	TGTGCCAGCAGCGAAGGTCACAGGGGCAATGAGCAGTTCTTC	CASSEGHRGNEQFF
TRBV27	few	TRBJ1-4	TRBD1	TGTGCCAGCAGTTTGGGACAGCCCCGAACTAATGAAAAACTGTTTTTT	CASSLGQPRTNEKLFF
TRBV27	many	TRBJ2-7	TRBD1	TGTGCCAGCAGCCGACAGGGGGCTTCGGGCGAGCAGTACTTC	CASSRQGASGEQYF
TRBV28	.	TRBJ2-3	.	TGTGCCAGCAGCCGAGCCGGGACCCTAGGCCATGATACGCAGTATTTT	CASSRAGTLGHDTQYF
TRBV5-1	.	TRBJ2-2	TRBD1	TGCGCCACCAATACAGGGGGAAACACCGGGGAGCTGTTTTTT	CATNTGGNTGELFF
TRBV2	.	TRBJ2-1	TRBD2	TGTGCCAGCACCACACTAGCGGCCCTCTTCAATGAGCAGTTCTTC	CASTTLAALFNEQFF
TRBV18	few	TRBJ1-2	TRBD1	TGTGCCAGCTCACCTGGGACAGGGGTCAACTATGGCTACACCTTC	CASSPGTGVNYGYTF
TRBV20-1	.	TRBJ2-1	TRBD2	TGCAGTGCCACCAGGACTAGCGGGAGAGCTCTTGAGCAGTTCTTC	CSATRTSGRALEQFF
TRBV20-1	many	TRBJ2-5	.	TGCAGTGCTAGTGGGGAGACAGGAATACGGGAGACCCAGTACTTC	CSASGETGIRETQYF
TRBV13	few	TRBJ2-4	TRBD2	TGTGCCAGCAGCGAGACTAGCGGGAGGGCCAAAAACATTCAGTACTTC	CASSETSGRAKNIQYF
TRBV12-3/TRBV12-4	few	TRBJ2-6	TRBD1	TGTGCCAGCAGTTTGAACAGGGGAAACTCTGGGGCCAACGTCCTGACTTTC	CASSLNRGNSGANVLTF
TRBV19	.	TRBJ2-7	TRBD2	TGTGCCAGTAGTCCCATGGACTCCGGGGGGAAACTTTACGAGCAGTACTTC	CASSPMDSGGKLYEQYF
TRBV9	once	TRBJ2-1	.	TGTGCCAGCAGCGTAGGTGGAGGGGGGGTATACAATGAGCAGTTCTTC	CASSVGGGGVYNEQFF
TRBV5-1	many	TRBJ2-1	TRBD2	TGTGCCAGCAGCTCTAGCGGGAGGGCCGGGGAGCAGTTCTTC	CASSSSGRAGEQFF
TRBV10-3	.	TRBJ1-2	.	TGTGCCACGGCCCGAGGCCTCGACACGGATGGCTACACCTTC	CATARGLDTDGYTF
TRBV5-4	.	TRBJ2-1	.	TGTGCCAGCAGCTTGGGGGCGGGATCACTCAATGAGCAGTTCTTC	CASSLGAGSLNEQFF
TRBV2	few	TRBJ1-5	.	TGTGCCAGCAGTGCCACAGGCCCCAGGGATCAGCCCCAGCATTTT	CASSATGPRDQPQHF
TRBV29-1	few	TRBJ2-1	TRBD2	TGCAGCGTTGAAGGGACTAGCGGGGGGCCCCACAATGAGCAGTTCTTC	CSVEGTSGGPHNEQFF
TRBV12-3/TRBV12-4	many	TRBJ2-7	.	TGTGCCAGCAGTCCCTCCCGGAGGTTCGACTACGAGCAGTACTTC	CASSPSRRFDYEQYF
TRBV29-1	many	TRBJ2-5	.	TGCAGCGTTGAACTCACTGTTGCCTTTAAGACCCAGTACTTC	CSVELTVAFKTQYF
TRBV28	many	TRBJ1-2	.	TGTGCCAGCAGTTTATCTCGGGGGGTTTATGGCTACACCTTC	CASSLSRGVYGYTF
TRBV5-5	few	TRBJ1-2	TRBD1	TGTGCCAGCAGCTTGGGACAGGGATTTGGCTACACCTTC	CASSLGQGFGYTF
TRBV5-5	.	TRBJ2-7	TRBD2	TGTGCCAGCAGCTTTACTAGCGGGTACGAGCAGTACTTC	CASSFTSGYEQYF
TRBV27	few	TRBJ1-2	.	TGTGCCAGCAGCTGGGGGGGTAACTATGGCTACACCTTC	CASSWGGNYGYTF
TRBV20-1	.	TRBJ1-1	.	TGCAGTGCTAGAGACCGACAGCTGACAGCTTTCTTT	CSARDRQLTAFF
TRBV11-1	many	TRBJ1-2	.	TGTGCCAGCAGCCCCGACCAGGGGTATGGCTACACCTTC	CASSPDQGYGYTF
TRBV28	.	TRBJ2-7	.	TGTGCCAGCAGCCTGCAAAAGGTTGTCAGATCCTACGAGCAGTACTTC	CASSLQKVVRSYEQYF
TRBV11-2	many	TRBJ2-7	.	TGTGCCAGCAGCCCCCTACAGGGAGGCGAGCAGTACTTC	CASSPLQGGEQYF
TRBV29-1	many	TRBJ2-1	.	TGCAGCGTTCCTCAGGGCGGCAGCACTTACAATGAGCAGTTCTTC	CSVPQGGSTYNEQFF
TRBV20-1	.	TRBJ2-2	.	TGCAGTGCTAGAGTCCCAACCACCGGGGAGCTGTTTTTT	CSARVPTTGELFF
TRBV11-2	.	TRBJ1-1	.	TGTGCCAGCAGGCAGGAACAAAACACTGAAGCTTTCTTT	CASRQEQNTEAFF
TRBV30	few	TRBJ2-7	.	TGTGCCTGGAGTGCGACAGGTAACGAGCAGTACTTC	CAWSATGNEQYF
TRBV30	many	TRBJ2-2	.	TGTGCCTGGACGTCAGACACCGGGGAGCTGTTTTTT	CAWTSDTGELFF
TRBV11-2	many	TRBJ1-1	.	TGTGCCAGCAGCTTTTTTACTACTGAAGCTTTCTTT	CASSFFTTEAFF
TRBV11-2	few	TRBJ2-3	TRBD1	TGTGCCAGCAGCCAAGATCGACAGGGGGCGCCCACAGATACGCAGTATTTT	CASSQDRQGAPTDTQYF
TRBV3-1	many	TRBJ2-1	.	TGTGCCAGCAGCCAAGCCCCTGATTCCTCCTACAATGAGCAGTTCTTC	CASSQAPDSSYNEQFF